A selection of T cell receptor beta chains follows, all from one sample in a study of patients and donors after allogeneic stem cell transplantation. TCRdb processed the RT-PCR reads anew with MiXCR; each CDR3 protein has one entry. This sample has 800,000 to 1,000,000 distinct CDR3 sequences; roughly 18% occur once, and the top ten carry around 6%. The sequencing input was blood, either unsorted or a sorted T cell fraction (not recorded which). These receptors originate from a human donor who was either an allogeneic HSCT recipient or a stem cell or donor lymphocyte infusion donor (not recorded which). It is not recorded whose cells these are; they may come from a transplant donor. Both conserved end residues are part of each CDR3. D genes are given only for firm matches. Size tells how often a clone was seen (once, few, many) or the class of an expanded clone, and some rows leave it out.

>TRBJ2-2|TRBV7-3|many|14|-
CASSSTLNTGELFF
TGTGCCAGCAGCTCGACCCTGAACACCGGGGAGCTGTTTTTT
>TRBJ1-2|TRBV4-1|-|16|TRBD1
CASSQEFGTVNYGYTF
TGCGCCAGCAGCCAAGAGTTCGGGACAGTTAACTATGGCTACACCTTC
>TRBJ1-2|TRBV2|few|12|-
CASSAERDGYTF
TGTGCCAGCAGCGCCGAGAGAGATGGCTACACCTTC
>TRBJ1-5|TRBV9|-|14|-
CASSASGPGQPQHF
TGTGCCAGCAGCGCTTCAGGGCCGGGACAGCCCCAGCATTTT
>TRBJ2-2|TRBV7-2|few|16|TRBD2
CASSSTSGGVSGELFF
TGTGCCAGCAGCTCGACTAGCGGGGGGGTTTCCGGGGAGCTGTTTTTT
>TRBJ2-7|TRBV12-3/TRBV12-4|many|12|-
CASSPPGYEQYF
TGTGCCAGCAGCCCGCCTGGCTACGAGCAGTACTTC
>TRBJ2-3|TRBV12-3/TRBV12-4|-|15|TRBD1
CASSHRQGPTDTQYF
TGTGCCAGCAGTCACAGACAGGGGCCAACAGATACGCAGTATTTT
>TRBJ2-1|TRBV20-1|few|14|TRBD2
CSARTLREFTEQFF
TGCAGTGCTAGAACTCTGCGGGAGTTTACTGAGCAGTTCTTC
>TRBJ2-1|TRBV12-3/TRBV12-4|many|16|TRBD1
CASSPRQGGSYNEQFF
TGTGCCAGCAGCCCACGACAGGGCGGGTCCTACAATGAGCAGTTCTTC
>TRBJ2-4|TRBV9|-|14|-
CASSVAGPTDIQYF
TGTGCCAGCAGCGTAGCAGGACCTACGGACATTCAGTACTTC
>TRBJ2-5|TRBV5-1|few|15|-
CASSLKGAGQETQYF
TGCGCCAGCAGCTTAAAGGGTGCAGGGCAAGAGACCCAGTACTTC
>TRBJ1-1|TRBV7-9|-|15|-
CASGPHWGQVTEAFF
TGTGCCAGCGGCCCCCATTGGGGGCAGGTCACTGAAGCTTTCTTT
>TRBJ2-7|TRBV3-1|few|15|-
CASSRSYSVSYEQYF
TGTGCCAGCAGCCGATCTTATAGCGTATCCTACGAGCAGTACTTC
>TRBJ2-3|TRBV9|-|12|-
CASSQGTNTQYF
TGTGCCAGCAGCCAAGGGACCAATACGCAGTATTTT
>TRBJ2-1|TRBV6-1|few|14|TRBD2
CATATSGLYNEQFF
TGTGCCACCGCGACTAGCGGTCTATACAATGAGCAGTTCTTC
>TRBJ2-7|TRBV7-2|-|15|TRBD2
CASSFISGGTYEQYF
TGTGCCAGCAGCTTCATTAGCGGGGGAACGTACGAGCAGTACTTC
>TRBJ1-2|TRBV27|-|14|-
CASSLSAGNYGYTF
TGTGCCAGCAGTTTATCGGCTGGCAACTATGGCTACACCTTC
>TRBJ2-3|TRBV29-1|-|13|-
CSVEGSSADTQYF
TGCAGCGTTGAGGGGAGCTCTGCAGATACGCAGTATTTT
>TRBJ2-7|TRBV10-3|few|15|TRBD2
CAISPSGGQRSEQYF
TGTGCCATCAGTCCCAGCGGGGGGCAAAGAAGCGAGCAGTACTTC
>TRBJ2-2|TRBV4-1|-|16|TRBD2
CASSQHGTSEGGELFF
TGCGCCAGCAGCCAACACGGGACTAGCGAGGGCGGGGAGCTGTTTTTT
>TRBJ1-5|TRBV24-1|-|14|-
CATSAQISNQPQHF
TGTGCCACCAGTGCCCAGATCAGCAATCAGCCCCAGCATTTT
>TRBJ2-3|TRBV2|many|16|TRBD2
CARPAKGLAVTDTQYF
TGTGCCAGACCTGCGAAGGGACTAGCGGTCACAGATACGCAGTATTTT
>TRBJ1-3|TRBV12-3/TRBV12-4|few|15|-
CASSLSVRSGNTIYF
TGTGCCAGCAGTTTATCAGTCAGATCTGGAAACACCATATATTTT
>TRBJ2-6|TRBV7-8|-|18|TRBD1
CASSEPGQGSSGANVLTF
TGTGCCAGCAGCGAACCGGGACAGGGGAGCTCTGGGGCCAACGTCCTGACTTTC
>TRBJ2-3|TRBV7-2|-|14|-
CASSLAGVGEGQYF
TGTGCCAGCAGCTTAGCGGGGGTAGGGGAAGGGCAGTATTTT
>TRBJ1-1|TRBV4-2|-|14|-
CASSRLELNTEAFF
TGTGCCAGCAGCCGTTTGGAATTGAACACTGAAGCTTTCTTT
>TRBJ2-4|TRBV7-2|few|16|-
CASSLGLRLAKNIQYF
TGTGCCAGCAGCTTAGGGTTGAGATTAGCCAAAAACATTCAGTACTTC
>TRBJ2-1|TRBV2|few|17|-
CASREDPPGARYNEQFF
TGTGCCAGCAGGGAGGACCCGCCGGGGGCCCGATACAATGAGCAGTTCTTC
>TRBJ2-1|TRBV10-3|few|13|-
CAMAHADYNEQFF
TGTGCCATGGCTCACGCTGACTACAATGAGCAGTTCTTC
>TRBJ1-2|TRBV5-1|-|14|TRBD1
CASSYRQGANGYTF
TGCGCCAGCAGCTACAGACAGGGGGCGAATGGCTACACCTTC
>TRBJ2-1|TRBV10-3|-|15|-
CAISRDPLTWNEQFF
TGTGCCATCAGTAGGGACCCCTTAACTTGGAATGAGCAGTTCTTC
>TRBJ2-5|TRBV4-3|few|13|-
CASSQFGGETQYF
TGCGCCAGCAGCCAATTTGGGGGGGAGACCCAGTACTTC
>TRBJ2-2|TRBV12-3/TRBV12-4|many|12|-
CATGRGAGELFF
TGTGCCACAGGAAGGGGGGCCGGGGAGCTGTTTTTT
>TRBJ1-2|TRBV12-3/TRBV12-4|few|15|TRBD1
CASSRGTGNYYGYTF
TGTGCCAGCAGTCGAGGGACAGGCAATTACTATGGCTACACCTTC
>TRBJ2-3|TRBV12-3/TRBV12-4|-|17|TRBD2
CASQLAGAPAPTDTQYF
TGTGCCAGCCAACTAGCGGGAGCACCCGCCCCCACAGATACGCAGTATTTT
>TRBJ2-1|TRBV7-2|-|15|TRBD2
CASRPTSGGHNEQFF
TGTGCCAGCAGACCGACTAGCGGGGGGCACAATGAGCAGTTCTTC
>TRBJ1-2|TRBV5-1|-|17|-
CASSLNLNALPNYGYTF
TGCGCCAGCAGCTTGAATCTCAATGCCCTCCCTAACTATGGCTACACCTTC
>TRBJ2-7|TRBV4-1|few|15|TRBD1
CASSQRDRGSYEQYF
TGCGCCAGCAGCCAAAGGGACAGGGGTTCCTACGAGCAGTACTTC
>TRBJ2-2|TRBV12-3/TRBV12-4|few|16|TRBD1
CASSFSGQGGPGELFF
TGTGCCAGCAGTTTCTCCGGACAGGGGGGTCCCGGGGAGCTGTTTTTT
>TRBJ2-4|TRBV2|few|16|TRBD2
CASRGTGTSLKNIQYF
TGTGCCAGCAGGGGAACCGGGACTAGCTTGAAAAACATTCAGTACTTC
>TRBJ1-2|TRBV20-1|-|12|TRBD1
CSATTGRNGYTF
TGCAGTGCAACGACAGGGAGGAATGGCTACACCTTC
>TRBJ1-1|TRBV12-3/TRBV12-4|many|14|-
CASSFGLMGTEAFF
TGTGCCAGCAGTTTTGGGCTCATGGGCACTGAAGCTTTCTTT
>TRBJ2-3|TRBV6-1|few|15|-
CASSPVAGSTDTQYF
TGTGCCAGCAGCCCTGTGGCAGGGAGCACAGATACGCAGTATTTT
>TRBJ2-5|TRBV6-6|many|13|-
CASSQLYQETQYF
TGTGCCAGCAGTCAACTGTACCAAGAGACCCAGTACTTC
>TRBJ2-7|TRBV19|few|18|-
CASSIHLARQGSVYEQYF
TGTGCCAGTAGTATACACCTCGCCCGGCAGGGGTCGGTCTACGAGCAGTACTTC
>TRBJ1-1|TRBV6-2/TRBV6-3|few|12|-
CASTGTNTEAFF
TGTGCCAGCACGGGGACCAACACTGAAGCTTTCTTT
>TRBJ2-7|TRBV5-1|-|13|-
CASSRQKNYEQYF
TGCGCCAGCAGCCGACAGAAAAACTACGAGCAGTACTTC
>TRBJ2-7|TRBV4-3|few|15|-
CASSQELGGPYEQYF
TGCGCCAGCAGCCAAGAGTTAGGGGGTCCCTACGAGCAGTACTTC
>TRBJ2-7|TRBV27|few|18|TRBD2
CASSLYPMGGRAEYEQYF
TGTGCCAGCAGTTTATACCCCATGGGTGGGAGGGCAGAGTACGAGCAGTACTTC
>TRBJ2-3|TRBV4-3|-|18|TRBD2
CASSQDSGGYPSTDTQYF
TGCGCCAGCAGCCAAGATAGCGGGGGGTACCCTAGCACAGATACGCAGTATTTT
>TRBJ1-3|TRBV12-3/TRBV12-4|few|13|-
CASIRDSGNTIYF
TGTGCCAGCATTCGGGACTCTGGAAACACCATATATTTT
>TRBJ2-7|TRBV21-1|few|15|-
CASSSWTSGGYEQYF
TGTGCCAGCAGCAGTTGGACTAGCGGGGGGTACGAGCAGTACTTC
>TRBJ2-1|TRBV4-3|-|16|TRBD2
CASSPMTSGQANEQFF
TGCGCCAGCAGCCCCATGACTAGCGGGCAGGCTAATGAGCAGTTCTTC
>TRBJ1-1|TRBV20-1|-|15|TRBD1
CSARSGGEWYTEAFF
TGCAGTGCTAGGTCAGGGGGCGAGTGGTACACTGAAGCTTTCTTT
>TRBJ2-1|TRBV12-3/TRBV12-4|many|17|-
CASSFRHFASSYNEQFF
TGTGCCAGCAGTTTCCGACACTTCGCCAGCTCCTACAATGAGCAGTTCTTC
>TRBJ1-4|TRBV2|-|15|TRBD1
CASSAQGASNEKLFF
TGTGCCAGCAGTGCTCAGGGGGCTTCTAATGAAAAACTGTTTTTT
>TRBJ1-1|TRBV12-3/TRBV12-4|-|15|-
CASSTFLFGGTEAFF
TGTGCCAGCAGCACCTTTCTTTTCGGAGGCACTGAAGCTTTCTTT